A selection of T cell receptor beta chains follows, all from one sample in a study of blood T cell repertoires in COVID-19. The method was immunoSEQ multiplex PCR; TCRdb's version includes in-frame clones alone and lacks a portion of them. The table has more than 250,000 clones, around 89% seen once. The specimen was peripheral blood. The receptors stem from a woman in her forties or fifties with COVID-19, enrolled during active disease. Each CDR3 is given with its conserved first and last residue. D genes are given only for firm matches. Clone size, where shown, is once, few, many, or a class for clones that have expanded.

v_gene	d_gene	j_gene	abundance	CDR3aa	CDR3nt
TRBV6-5	TRBD2	TRBJ2-1	-	CASRSSGVNNEQFF	TGTGCCAGCAGATCTAGCGGGGTCAACAATGAGCAGTTCTTC
TRBV10-2	TRBD2	TRBJ2-1	-	CASTSGPYNEQFF	TGCGCCAGCACTAGCGGTCCTTACAATGAGCAGTTCTTC
TRBV7-9	TRBD2	TRBJ2-1	-	CASSFPVSGSSYNEQFF	TGTGCCAGCAGTTTCCCGGTGAGCGGGAGCTCCTACAATGAGCAGTTCTTC
TRBV4-1	-	TRBJ1-1	-	CASSQEDYLMGGAFF	TGCGCCAGCAGCCAAGAGGACTACCTCATGGGGGGTGCTTTCTTT
TRBV30	TRBD1	TRBJ1-2	-	CAWTLATGRRNYGYTF	TGTGCCTGGACCCTTGCGACAGGGAGGCGAAACTATGGCTACACCTTC
TRBV13	-	TRBJ2-2	once	CASSLPQADTGELFF	TGTGCCAGCAGCCTCCCCCAGGCAGACACCGGGGAGCTGTTTTTT
TRBV19	-	TRBJ2-7	-	CASSKARGSYEQYF	TGTGCCAGTAGTAAGGCTCGAGGGAGCTACGAGCAGTACTTC
TRBV5-1	-	TRBJ1-6	-	CASTFGGLRYNSPLHF	TGCGCCAGCACCTTCGGGGGACTCCGCTATAATTCACCCCTCCACTTT
TRBV5-1	TRBD2	TRBJ2-7	-	CASHLWAGGSYEQYF	TGCGCCAGCCACCTCTGGGCGGGAGGATCCTACGAGCAGTACTTC
TRBV7-2	TRBD1	TRBJ1-1	-	CASSLRTGGFTEAFF	TGTGCCAGCAGCTTACGCACAGGGGGCTTTACTGAAGCTTTCTTT
TRBV11-2	-	TRBJ1-3	-	CASSLDLPGSGNTIYF	TGTGCCAGCAGCTTAGATCTCCCAGGCTCTGGAAACACCATATATTTT
TRBV19	TRBD2	TRBJ2-5	once	CASRGTSGSRRETQYF	TGTGCCAGTAGAGGGACTAGCGGGAGTCGGCGAGAGACCCAGTACTTC
TRBV19	-	TRBJ2-7	-	CASTTRDKPYEQYF	TGTGCCAGCACAACCCGGGACAAACCCTACGAGCAGTACTTC
TRBV5-1	-	TRBJ2-7	-	CASSDPAQGFAYEQYF	TGCGCCAGCAGCGATCCGGCTCAGGGGTTCGCCTACGAGCAGTACTTC
TRBV21-1	-	TRBJ2-2	-	CASSLYQGAGELFF	TGTGCCAGCAGTCTCTACCAGGGGGCCGGGGAGCTGTTTTTT
TRBV2	TRBD1	TRBJ2-5	once	CASSRDRGQETQYF	TGTGCCAGTTCCCGGGACAGGGGGCAAGAGACCCAGTACTTC
TRBV3-1/TRBV3-2	TRBD2	TRBJ2-5	-	CASSQVTGGTQYF	TGTGCCAGCAGCCAAGTAACGGGGGGGACCCAGTACTTC
TRBV9	-	TRBJ2-5	-	CASSRALEGTQYF	TGTGCCAGCAGCCGGGCCTTGGAGGGGACCCAGTACTTC
TRBV3-1/TRBV3-2	TRBD1	TRBJ2-3	-	CASRRQGATDTQYF	TGTGCCAGCAGAAGACAGGGGGCAACAGATACGCAGTATTTT
TRBV18	TRBD2	TRBJ2-1	-	CASSPLAGSYNEQFF	TGTGCCAGCTCACCATTAGCGGGTTCCTACAATGAGCAGTTCTTC
TRBV10-3	-	TRBJ2-5	-	CAISPAPGAETQYF	TGTGCCATCAGTCCTGCTCCAGGGGCGGAGACCCAGTACTTC
TRBV12-3/TRBV12-4	TRBD1	TRBJ1-1	-	CASSPRTGTEAFF	TGTGCCAGCAGTCCAAGGACAGGCACTGAAGCTTTCTTT
TRBV11-2	TRBD2	TRBJ2-4	-	CASRGLAGGQAIQYF	TGTGCCAGCAGGGGGCTAGCGGGAGGGCAGGCCATTCAGTACTTC
TRBV4-2	TRBD2	TRBJ2-3	-	CASSHALAGSQDTQYF	TGTGCCAGCAGCCATGCCCTAGCGGGGAGCCAAGATACGCAGTATTTT
TRBV7-9	-	TRBJ1-5	-	CASSLEISGISNQPQHF	TGTGCCAGCAGCTTAGAAATCTCAGGGATAAGCAATCAGCCCCAGCATTTT